Sequencing of this T cell receptor beta chain was carried out in a study of blood T cells in healthy people across ages. Study background: Researchers report that template switching captured about one barcoded beta molecule per two T cells. General study points: Among long-lived donors, naive CD4+ cells were more numerous and diversity higher than in aged donors. Naive T cell percentage strongly correlated with TCR beta diversity.

The germline gives CDR1 SEHNR, CDR2 FQNEAQ (reference sequence). CDR3 length equals 17 residues. Trimming took off 8 bases at V and 2 bases at J, with 19 bases between the two ends. On this clonotype itself: The antigen remains undetermined.

Next came a second PCR, run for roughly 6 to 11 cycles, which used a sample-barcoded 5' primer along with a J-beta primer mix. The authors tagged each cDNA molecule using a template-switch adaptor with 12 random nucleotides. A single record per CDR3 protein comes from TCRdb applying MiXCR to the 5' RACE reads. The sample includes some 1.7 million distinct CDR3 sequences, about 28% seen only once; the top ten take roughly 8%. V is TRBV7-9 and J is TRBJ2-6, with a weak D call TRBD2 (6 bases). The sequence came from a woman aged 30 to 39 in good health. The sequenced sample was blood. DNA of the CDR3: TGTGCCAGCGGAGGAGTTTATGGGGGGACTGGGGCCAACGTCCTGACTTTC. This translates into CASGGVYGGTGANVLTF.